The next 32 T cell receptor beta chains were all read from a single sample in a study of blood T cell repertoires in COVID-19. TCRdb keeps only in-frame clones here, not all; method: immunoSEQ multiplex PCR. The table shows roughly 300,000 clones, with 85% to 90% occurring only once. Specimen: peripheral blood. These receptors all come from a woman aged 25 to 39 with COVID-19, enrolled during active disease.

The chain has TRBV19 and TRBJ1-2; 9 bases line up with TRBD1. Per germline, CDR1 LNHDA and CDR2 SQIVND (reference sequence). The CDR3 is made up of 14 amino acids. The trim removed 9 bases at V and 7 bases at J, leaving 12 bases unmatched. CDR3 sequence: CASNPDRGLIGYTF. Written as DNA, the CDR3 is TGTGCCAGCAACCCCGACAGGGGGTTAATTGGCTACACCTTC. Variable domain in full (rest from reference TRBV19 and TRBJ1-2): DGGITQSPKYLFRKEGQNVTLSCEQNLNHDAMYWYRQDPGQGLRLIYYSQIVNDFQKGDIAEGYSVSREKKESFPLTVTSAQKNPTAFYLCASNPDRGLIGYTFGSGTRLTVV.

The V gene is TRBV29-1, the J gene TRBJ2-5; maybe TRBD1 (6 bases). Trimming took 6 bases from V and 5 from J, leaving 19 bases between them. Germline CDR1 SQVTM, CDR2 ANQGSEA. The CDR3 runs to 14 residues. DNA of the CDR3: TGCAGCGTGCACACACAGGGATTTATCGAGACCCAGTACTTC. Its translation is CSVHTQGFIETQYF.

V and J are TRBV28 and TRBJ2-1; 9 bases are shared with TRBD2. Germline CDR1 MDHEN, CDR2 SYDVKM. Losses at the gene ends were 1 base for V and 16 bases for J; bases not matched to a gene: 8. The CDR3 contains 13 residues. In DNA, the CDR3 is TGTGCCAGCAGTTTATTTTCCGGGACTAGCAGCTTCTTC. It is translated as CASSLFSGTSSFF. Based on the CDR3 plus reference TRBV28 and TRBJ2-1, the full variable domain is DVKVTQSSRYLVKRTGEKVFLECVQDMDHENMFWYRQDPGLGLRLIYFSYDVKMKEKGDIPEGYSVSREKKERFSLILESASTNQTSMYLCASSLFSGTSSFFGPGTRLTVL.

The J gene is TRBJ2-7, the V gene TRBV14; D possibly corresponds to TRBD2 (6 bases). Per germline, CDR1 SGHDN and CDR2 FVKESK. This CDR3 region has 14 residues. Trimming cost V 1 base and J 3 bases, with 10 bases left between them. The CDR3 spells CASSQVLGGYEQYF. The CDR3 DNA follows: TGTGCCAGCAGCCAAGTGTTGGGGGGCTACGAGCAGTACTTC.

The rearrangement links TRBV6-5 to TRBJ1-1; D gene uncertain. The germline CDR1 and CDR2 sequences are MNHEY and SVGAGI. The V and J ends lost 7 bases and 0 bases respectively, with 12 bases between them. There are 14 residues in the CDR3. The CDR3 loop is CASTPGSMNTEAFF. The CDR3 DNA is TGTGCCAGCACCCCCGGGTCCATGAACACTGAAGCTTTCTTT.

The CDR3 DNA sequence: TGTGCCAGCAGTCGCATGGGACAGGGCGGGGAGCAGTACTTC. Translation: CASSRMGQGGEQYF. The chain couples TRBV2 to TRBJ2-7; 9 bases align to TRBD1. Germline CDR1 and CDR2: SNHLY and FYNNEI. Germline trimming cut 5 bases from V and 7 bases from J; bases unmatched to any gene: 9. The CDR3 has 14 amino acids.

This clone was detected only a few times. The rearrangement joins TRBV12-3 or TRBV12-4 to TRBJ1-1; D uncertain. The CDR3 is 13 residues long. Trimming took off 6 bases at V and 13 bases at J, with 21 bases between the two ends. The CDR3 nucleotides read TGTGCCAGCAGGCAGCCCGGCGCCTTGGGGAGTTTCTTT. This encodes CASRQPGALGSFF.

The rearrangement uses TRBV2 and TRBJ1-1; D is unclear. CDR3 length: 13 residues. Germline CDR1 is SNHLY and CDR2 is FYNNEI. V was trimmed by 8 bases and J by 2 bases, leaving 12 bases between them. The CDR3 is CASFAYVNTEAFF. Here the CDR3 DNA reads TGTGCCAGCTTCGCCTATGTAAACACTGAAGCTTTCTTT.

The V gene is TRBV5-4, the J gene TRBJ2-7, with D possibly TRBD2 on 6 matching bases. The CDR3 consists of 13 residues. V gave up 2 bases and J gave up 4 bases, with 10 bases separating them. Looked up from germline, CDR1 is SGHNT and CDR2 is YYREEE (reference sequence). CDR3 region: CASSFGGGYEQYF. DNA for the CDR3: TGTGCCAGCAGCTTCGGGGGAGGTTACGAGCAGTACTTC.

The J gene is TRBJ1-2, the V gene TRBV5-6, with D uncertain. Germline V gives CDR1 SGHDT, CDR2 YYEEEE. Between the trimmed V and J ends, which lost 3 bases and 5 bases, there was a span of 5 bases. The CDR3 is 11 residues long. The CDR3 spells CASSSLYGYTF. Written as DNA, the CDR3 is TGTGCCAGCAGCTCACTGTATGGCTACACCTTC.

The J gene is TRBJ1-1, the V gene TRBV6-5; D not certain. V gave up 2 bases and J gave up 2 bases, with 9 bases separating them. The CDR3 spans 14 residues. Germline V gene sequence: CDR1 MNHEY, CDR2 SVGAGI. CDR3 region: CASSYRRVNTEAFF. CDR3 in DNA: TGTGCCAGCAGTTACCGGCGGGTCAACACTGAAGCTTTCTTT.

This clone was detected once. V is TRBV5-1 and J is TRBJ2-7, with a weak D call TRBD1 (5 bases). The V gene's germline CDR1 is SGHRS and CDR2 YFSETQ. This CDR3 region has 14 residues. The ends were cut back, 4 bases at V and 5 bases at J, with 16 bases in the middle. This chain's CDR3 is CASSPEDKMDEQYF. As DNA, the CDR3 is TGCGCCAGCAGCCCTGAGGACAAAATGGACGAGCAGTACTTC.

V and J are TRBV7-2 and TRBJ2-1; a possible D gene is TRBD1 (6 bases). The CDR3 length is 18 residues. V was pared by 1 base and J by 0 bases, with 16 bases between. From germline, CDR1 is SGHTA and CDR2 FQGNSA. CDR3: CASSLGLGGPSSYNEQFF. The CDR3 bases are TGTGCCAGCAGCTTAGGCCTAGGGGGTCCCAGCTCCTACAATGAGCAGTTCTTC.

V gene TRBV6-1 combines with J gene TRBJ2-7; 8 nucleotides line up with TRBD1. The germline V gene encodes CDR1 MNHNS and CDR2 SASEGT. J was trimmed by 3 bases and V by 2 bases; bases with no gene match: 6. This CDR3 has 15 amino acids. CDR3 sequence reads: CASSELGQGFYEQYF. CDR3 in DNA: TGTGCCAGCAGTGAACTCGGACAGGGCTTCTACGAGCAGTACTTC.

V usage is TRBV5-4 and J usage is TRBJ1-2; 9 bases are shared with TRBD1. The ends lost 5 bases at V and 6 bases at J; junction bases unmatched: 5. Germline CDR1 reads SGHNT; CDR2 reads YYREEE (reference sequence). The CDR3 sequence is 13 residues long. In DNA, the CDR3 is TGTGCCAGCAGGGGGACAGGGATTCATGGCTACACCTTC. Protein: CASRGTGIHGYTF. Using reference TRBV5-4 and TRBJ1-2 for the parts outside the CDR3, the full variable domain is ETGVTQSPTHLIKTRGQQVTLRCSSQSGHNTVSWYQQALGQGPQFIFQYYREEENGRGNFPPRFSGLQFPNYSSELNVNALELDDSALYLCASRGTGIHGYTFGSGTRLTVV.

The chain combines TRBV19 with TRBJ1-2; 10 bases fit TRBD1. The CDR3 length is 16 residues. Unmatched junction bases numbered 9, after V lost 3 bases and J lost 5 bases. CDR1 is LNHDA, CDR2 SQIVND, per germline (reference sequence). The CDR3 sequence: CASSIIAGQGFYGYTF. The CDR3 nucleotides are TGTGCCAGTAGTATTATTGCGGGACAGGGGTTTTATGGCTACACCTTC.

J is TRBJ2-7 and V is TRBV5-4, with 9 bases aligning to TRBD2. The germline V gene has CDR1 SGHNT and CDR2 YYREEE (reference sequence). The J segment lost 5 bases and the V segment lost 7 bases, leaving 13 bases of the junction unmatched. The CDR3 loop spans 15 amino acids. The CDR3 DNA reads as TGTGCCAGCGGCCAGGGCGGGACTAGCTACGACGAGCAGTACTTC. It encodes CASGQGGTSYDEQYF.

This clone was seen a handful of times. The rearrangement joins TRBV27 to TRBJ1-5; the D is unclear. CDR1 is MNHEY, CDR2 SMNVEV, per germline (reference sequence). V was pared by 4 bases and J by 0 bases, with 13 bases between. The CDR3 length is 16 residues. The chain's CDR3 is CASSSTGIYSNQPQHF. The CDR3 nucleotides read TGTGCCAGCAGTTCTACGGGGATTTATAGCAATCAGCCCCAGCATTTT.

This sequence joins TRBV4-1 and TRBJ1-1; 9 bases map to TRBD1. The germline V gene has CDR1 MGHRA and CDR2 YSYEKL. The CDR3 totals 17 residues. V lost 4 bases and J lost 0; bases outside the gene matches: 9. The CDR3 nucleotides are TGCGCCAGCAGCCCCCTCCTACAGGGGGCCATGAACACTGAAGCTTTCTTT. Encoded protein: CASSPLLQGAMNTEAFF.

The chain recombines TRBV23-1 with TRBJ2-5; 7 bases are shared with TRBD1. TRBV23-1 is assigned to the ORF class and has an uncertain function. With V trimmed by 6 bases and J by 5 bases, 12 bases remained unmatched. There are 15 residues in the CDR3. Here the CDR3 reads CASRSGQANGETQYF. The CDR3 nucleotides are TGCGCCAGCAGGAGTGGACAGGCCAATGGGGAGACCCAGTACTTC.

This CDR3 reads CASSPKLAPDPQETQYF. The CDR3 DNA is TGCGCCAGCAGCCCCAAACTAGCGCCCGACCCCCAAGAGACCCAGTACTTC. This chain links TRBV5-1 with TRBJ2-5; 7 nucleotides agree with TRBD2. This CDR3 is 17 amino acids long. J was trimmed by 1 base and V by 4 bases; bases with no gene match: 13. Germline CDR1 reads SGHRS; CDR2 reads YFSETQ.

This chain links TRBV27 with TRBJ2-5, with 12 bases fitting TRBD2. CDR1 MNHEY and CDR2 SMNVEV come from the germline V gene (reference sequence). J lost 2 bases, V lost 2 bases, and 0 bases had no gene match. This CDR3 is 15 amino acids long. The DNA of the CDR3 is TGTGCCAGCAGTTTACTAGCGGGGGGGCAAGAGACCCAGTACTTC. The encoded protein is CASSLLAGGQETQYF.

The chain has TRBV2 and TRBJ1-6, with D tentatively TRBD1 (5 bases). Germline CDR1 is SNHLY and CDR2 is FYNNEI. Trimming took 2 bases from V and 13 from J, leaving 9 bases between them. The CDR3 runs 12 residues. The CDR3 loop is CASSEWGVPLHF. CDR3 DNA sequence: TGTGCCAGCAGTGAATGGGGGGTCCCCCTCCACTTT.

This clone was recorded only once. The rearrangement links TRBV28 to TRBJ2-3; D is possibly TRBD2 (7 bases). Germline V gene sequence: CDR1 MDHEN, CDR2 SYDVKM. Trimming removed 3 bases at V and 5 bases at J, with 12 bases between. The CDR3 has 14 amino acids. The CDR3: CASSFAGAGDTQYF. The CDR3 nucleotides read TGTGCCAGCAGTTTCGCGGGGGCGGGAGATACGCAGTATTTT.

This chain uses TRBV4-2 with TRBJ2-2, with 13 nucleotides matching TRBD2. The CDR3 extends over 17 amino acids. Germline V gene lookup returns CDR1 LGHNA and CDR2 YNFKEQ. After removal of 5 bases from V and 6 bases from J, the junction contained 9 bases not matched to a gene. The CDR3 sequence: CASSAIRLAGGPGELFF. CDR3 coding DNA: TGTGCCAGCAGCGCAATACGACTAGCGGGGGGCCCCGGGGAGCTGTTTTTT.

The chain links TRBV7-2 to TRBJ2-1; D might be TRBD2 (5 bases). This CDR3 comprises 13 residues. V lost 4 bases to trimming and J lost 7 bases, with 11 bases between them. Germline-derived CDR1 and CDR2 are SGHTA and FQGNSA. The CDR3 here is CASSSSSGNEQFF. The CDR3 region has the DNA TGTGCCAGCAGCTCCTCCTCGGGGAATGAGCAGTTCTTC.

This clone was seen just once. The V call is TRBV5-4, the J call TRBJ2-3; no definite D call. Germline lookup yields CDR1 SGHNT and CDR2 YYREEE (reference sequence). The CDR3 has 11 amino acids. V was cut by 0 bases and J by 8 bases, with 4 bases left in between. CDR3 nucleotides: TGTGCCAGCAGCTTGGGAGGTACGCAGTATTTT. It is translated as CASSLGGTQYF. The full variable domain, completed using reference TRBV5-4 and TRBJ2-3, is ETGVTQSPTHLIKTRGQQVTLRCSSQSGHNTVSWYQQALGQGPQFIFQYYREEENGRGNFPPRFSGLQFPNYSSELNVNALELDDSALYLCASSLGGTQYFGPGTRLTVL.

This clone has only one observation. This sequence joins TRBV2 and TRBJ1-5; a possible D gene is TRBD1 (5 bases). The CDR3 has 17 residues. CDR1 SNHLY and CDR2 FYNNEI come from the germline V gene. Trimming removed 6 bases from V and 1 base from J, with 19 bases in between. CDR3 nucleotides: TGTGCCAGCAGGAATCGACAGACAAGAAGCAGCAATCAGCCCCAGCATTTT. This codes for CASRNRQTRSSNQPQHF. The whole variable domain, remainder taken from reference TRBV2 and TRBJ1-5, is EPEVTQTPSHQVTQMGQEVILRCVPISNHLYFYWYRQILGQKVEFLVSFYNNEISEKSEIFDDQFSVERPDGSNFTLKIRSTKLEDSAMYFCASRNRQTRSSNQPQHFGDGTRLSIL.

This chain connects TRBV6-4 to TRBJ1-4; 9 positions match TRBD1. The CDR3 length is 18 residues. After removal of 5 bases from V and 0 bases from J, the junction contained 10 bases not matched to a gene. The germline V gene encodes CDR1 MRHNA and CDR2 SNTAGT. The CDR3 sequence: CASSKTPGQGPTNEKLFF. The CDR3 DNA is TGTGCCAGCAGTAAAACACCGGGACAGGGCCCAACTAATGAAAAACTGTTTTTT.

The genes are TRBV29-1 and TRBJ1-2; a possible D gene is TRBD1 (5 bases). This CDR3 has 13 residues. V lost 7 bases, J lost 7 bases, and 19 bases lay in between. Germline V gene sequence: CDR1 SQVTM, CDR2 ANQGSEA. The CDR3 sequence: CSAGQGSASGYTF. CDR3 DNA sequence: TGCAGCGCGGGGCAGGGATCGGCTAGTGGCTACACCTTC. Variable domain in full (rest from reference TRBV29-1 and TRBJ1-2): SAVISQKPSRDICQRGTSLTIQCQVDSQVTMMFWYRQQPGQSLTLIATANQGSEATYESGFVIDKFPISRPNLTFSTLTVSNMSPEDSSIYLCSAGQGSASGYTFGSGTRLTVV.

The rearrangement links TRBV6-6 to TRBJ2-3; 10 bases agree with TRBD1. Germline CDR1 is MNHNY and CDR2 is SVGAGI (reference sequence). This CDR3 has 16 amino acids. V lost 1 base to trimming and J lost 3 bases; unmatched junction nucleotides: 4. CDR3 protein: CASSYWGDRGTDTQYF. CDR3 DNA: TGTGCCAGCAGTTACTGGGGGGACAGGGGTACAGATACGCAGTATTTT.

V and J are TRBV7-9 and TRBJ1-1, with TRBD1 matching over 10 bases. V was clipped by 4 bases and J by 11 bases; unmatched bases: 13. Germline lookup yields CDR1 SEHNR and CDR2 FQNEAQ (reference sequence). This CDR3 region has 15 residues. The CDR3 sequence: CASSSSGQGPSLAFF. In DNA, the CDR3 is TGTGCCAGCAGCTCCTCGGGACAGGGGCCGTCTTTGGCTTTCTTT.